This T cell receptor beta chain derives from a study of blood T cell repertoires in COVID-19. Overall study context: PBMCs, B-cell-depleted T cells, or T cells provided the cDNA or gDNA that made up the material.

Clones were sequenced by immunoSEQ multiplex PCR, and TCRdb holds only the in-frame ones, with some missing. This table has over 150,000 clones, roughly 85% appearing once. In its sample, this clone was seen once. Per germline, CDR1 SGHTA and CDR2 FQGNSA. V lost 4 bases and J 6 bases, leaving 20 bases between the germline ends. The CDR3 length is 16 residues. The chain is built from TRBV7-2 and TRBJ2-3, with D perhaps TRBD2 (7 bases). The sequence came from a man aged 40-49 years with acute or convalescent COVID-19. Sequencing input: peripheral blood. DNA of the CDR3: TGTGCCAGCAGCTCCCCTGGTCGGGGGGCGGCGGATACGCAGTATTTT. It is translated as CASSSPGRGAADTQYF.